This TCR beta chain is from a study of post-analysis software for immune sequencing data. Regarding this clonotype: Its antigen is not identified.

Study results and limitations: Higher frequency in patients than in controls was seen for five TRBV segments, with TRBV5-6, TRBV5-1 and TRBV20-1 among them.

The CDR3 has 15 amino acids. Germline CDR1 LNHNV, CDR2 YYDKDF (reference sequence). Trimming shortened V by 1 base and J by 4 bases, and 13 bases separated the two germline ends. Presence of unique molecular identifiers characterized the TCR beta cDNA libraries. Each CDR3 protein is one row after TCRdb ran MiXCR on the PCR reads. The sample lists a few hundred thousand distinct CDR3 sequences; 30% to 40% were seen once. The sample taken for sequencing was blood. V usage is TRBV15 and J usage is TRBJ1-2; D is perhaps TRBD1 (5 bases). The receptor's source is a girl under 18 with multiple sclerosis. Here the CDR3 DNA reads TGTGCCACCAGCAGAGCAAGCGATGGGGCCTATGGCTACACCTTC. Translated, it gives CATSRASDGAYGYTF.